Shown below are 29 T cell receptor beta chains from a single sample sequenced in a study of blood T cell repertoires in COVID-19. The data were produced by immunoSEQ multiplex PCR, yet TCRdb's version contains in-frame clones alone and is incomplete. The sample lists roughly 250,000 clones, approximately 86% seen once, with roughly 1.6% in the top ten. Sequenced: PBMCs or T cells enriched from blood (not recorded which). The source of these receptors is a woman between 45 and 65 years old who had recovered from COVID-19.

The chain uses TRBV2 and TRBJ1-1, with 7 bases identical to TRBD1. CDR1 SNHLY and CDR2 FYNNEI come from the germline V gene. This CDR3 region has 13 residues. V gave up 7 bases and J gave up 6 bases; unmatched junction bases: 8. DNA of the CDR3: TGTGCCAGCACTGACAGGGTTATTTCTGAAGCTTTCTTT. Protein sequence: CASTDRVISEAFF. Full variable domain (outside the CDR3, taken from reference TRBV2 and TRBJ1-1): EPEVTQTPSHQVTQMGQEVILRCVPISNHLYFYWYRQILGQKVEFLVSFYNNEISEKSEIFDDQFSVERPDGSNFTLKIRSTKLEDSAMYFCASTDRVISEAFFGQGTRLTVV.

This clone occurred once. The chain couples TRBV5-1 to TRBJ2-3; 12 positions agree with TRBD2. The CDR3 sequence is 16 residues long. Unmatched junction bases numbered 7, after V lost 4 bases and J lost 4 bases. Germline assignment: CDR1 SGHRS and CDR2 YFSETQ. In DNA form, the CDR3 reads TGCGCCAGCAGCCGACTAGCGGGAGCCTCTCCAGATACGCAGTATTTT. Residues: CASSRLAGASPDTQYF.

The rearrangement joins TRBV30 to TRBJ2-3; 8 bases match TRBD1. This CDR3 is built from 15 residues. Trimming at V came to 2 bases and at J to 7 bases, leaving 11 bases not matched to a gene. Germline-derived CDR1 and CDR2 are GTSNPN and SVGIG (reference sequence). CDR3 in DNA: TGTGCCTGGAGTCCCCCGCGGACAGGGACAAATACGCAGTATTTT. Amino acid sequence: CAWSPPRTGTNTQYF.

This clone has a single count. The chain has TRBV7-9 and TRBJ2-2, with D uncertain. Germline V gives CDR1 SEHNR, CDR2 FQNEAQ (reference sequence). V was trimmed by 0 bases and J by 0 bases, leaving 11 bases between them. This CDR3 has 17 residues. CDR3 coding DNA: TGTGCCAGCAGCTTAGCGCGGCTACCCACGAACACCGGGGAGCTGTTTTTT. As protein: CASSLARLPTNTGELFF.

V and J are TRBV29-1 and TRBJ1-1; D may be TRBD1 (5 bases). Germline V lookup: CDR1 SQVTM, CDR2 ANQGSEA. The CDR3 covers 13 residues. The ends were cut back, 2 bases at V and 6 bases at J, with 13 bases in the middle. This CDR3 is CSVELSAGPEAFF. The CDR3 coding sequence is TGCAGCGTTGAACTATCGGCAGGGCCTGAAGCTTTCTTT.

This chain uses TRBV11-2 with TRBJ2-7, with 10 nucleotides matching TRBD2. Germline V gives CDR1 SGHAT, CDR2 FQNNGV. The length of the CDR3 is 16 residues. V shed 5 bases and J 1 base; nucleotides not matched to a gene: 8. The CDR3 loop is CASSISLAGRSYEQYF. For the CDR3, the DNA is TGTGCCAGCAGCATCTCACTAGCGGGAAGGTCCTACGAGCAGTACTTC.

The rearrangement uses TRBV7-6 and TRBJ2-1, with 9 bases aligning to TRBD2. The CDR3 is made up of 16 amino acids. V lost 2 bases to trimming and J lost 6 bases; unmatched junction nucleotides: 8. Germline CDR1 reads SGHVS; CDR2 reads FNYEAQ. CDR3 coding DNA: TGTGCCAGCAGCTTACCACCCGGGACTAGCCGCAATGAGCAGTTCTTC. Translated, it gives CASSLPPGTSRNEQFF.

The V and J genes are TRBV4-1 and TRBJ2-1, with 12 bases matching TRBD2. The V gene end was trimmed by 2 bases and the J gene end by 4 bases; junction bases not matched to a gene: 3. The CDR3 consists of 16 residues. Germline V gives CDR1 MGHRA, CDR2 YSYEKL. CDR3 nucleotides: TGCGCCAGCAGCCAAACTAGCGGGAGGTATTACAATGAGCAGTTCTTC. It codes for CASSQTSGRYYNEQFF.

The chain employs TRBV5-1 and TRBJ2-5, with 8 bases matching TRBD1. The CDR3 contains 14 residues. Trimming at V came to 0 bases and at J to 4 bases, leaving 2 bases not matched to a gene. Germline V gene sequence: CDR1 SGHRS, CDR2 YFSETQ. The CDR3 loop is CASSLVTGVETQYF. Here the CDR3 DNA reads TGCGCCAGCAGCTTGGTGACAGGGGTAGAGACCCAGTACTTC.

The chain carries TRBV27 and TRBJ2-7; perhaps TRBD2 as D (5 bases). V dropped 3 bases and J dropped 0 bases, with 9 bases sitting between them. CDR3 length: 14 residues. Germline lookup yields CDR1 MNHEY and CDR2 SMNVEV (reference sequence). The CDR3 region has the DNA TGTGCCAGCAGTTTGCGGGCGGGCTCCTACGAGCAGTACTTC. Its translation is CASSLRAGSYEQYF.

This chain joins TRBV11-2 and TRBJ1-2, with D possibly being TRBD1 (5 bases). There are 14 residues in the CDR3. V lost 2 bases and J lost 9, with 16 bases in between. The germline gives CDR1 SGHAT, CDR2 FQNNGV. CDR3 bases: TGTGCCAGCAGCTTATTTCGACAGCAGATGAGCTACACCTTC. Translated: CASSLFRQQMSYTF.

This chain connects TRBV7-3 to TRBJ2-2; TRBD2 matches 10 bases. V was clipped by 2 bases and J by 4 bases; unmatched bases: 7. Germline V gene data show CDR1 as SGHTA and CDR2 as FQGTGA. The CDR3 totals 17 residues. CDR3 coding DNA: TGTGCCAGCAGCTTAGGGTCTAGCGGGAGAGGCACCGGGGAGCTGTTTTTT. This encodes CASSLGSSGRGTGELFF.

The gene calls are TRBV11-2 and TRBJ1-3, with D tentatively TRBD1 (6 bases). Germline V gene data show CDR1 as SGHAT and CDR2 as FQNNGV. V was shortened by 4 bases and J by 3 bases, with 16 bases between the two germline ends. The CDR3 is 16 residues long. The CDR3 spells CASSYISQGYGNTIYF. The CDR3 DNA is TGTGCCAGCAGCTACATTTCCCAGGGGTATGGAAACACCATATATTTT.

This clone was observed once. CDR3 sequence reads: CAISAGQGDTEAFF. As DNA, the CDR3 is TGTGCCATCAGTGCGGGACAGGGGGACACTGAAGCTTTCTTT. The chain combines TRBV10-3 with TRBJ1-1; 11 bases match TRBD1. Losses at the gene ends were 4 bases for V and 3 bases for J; bases not matched to a gene: 1. This CDR3 has 14 amino acids. CDR1 is ENHRY, CDR2 SYGVKD, per germline.

The chain has TRBV5-1 and TRBJ2-2; TRBD2 agrees at 10 bases. This CDR3 has 16 residues. Germline V gene data show CDR1 as SGHRS and CDR2 as YFSETQ. The trim removed 2 bases at V and 5 bases at J, leaving 6 bases unmatched. The DNA for the CDR3 is TGCGCCAGCAGCTTCATAGCGGGAGGTTCTACCGGGGAGCTGTTTTTT. Amino acid sequence: CASSFIAGGSTGELFF.

J is TRBJ1-1 and V is TRBV7-2; 12 nucleotides match TRBD1. This CDR3 region has 15 residues. Trimming at V came to 0 bases and at J to 11 bases, leaving 7 bases not matched to a gene. Germline CDR1 reads SGHTA; CDR2 reads FQGNSA. This CDR3 is CASSLAGTGGESAFF. The CDR3 DNA reads TGTGCCAGCAGCTTAGCCGGGACAGGGGGCGAGTCGGCTTTCTTT. Based on the CDR3 plus reference TRBV7-2 and TRBJ1-1, the full variable domain is GAGVSQSPSNKVTEKGKDVELRCDPISGHTALYWYRQSLGQGLEFLIYFQGNSAPDKSGLPSDRFSAERTGGSVSTLTIQRTQQEDSAVYLCASSLAGTGGESAFFGQGTRLTVV.

The chain recombines TRBV5-1 with TRBJ2-7, with D unclear. The germline gives CDR1 SGHRS, CDR2 YFSETQ. V shed 3 bases and J shed 1 base, with 8 bases lying between them. The CDR3 has 13 residues. The CDR3: CASSYGISYEQYF. The CDR3 nucleotides read TGCGCCAGCAGCTATGGCATTTCCTACGAGCAGTACTTC.

CDR3: CASRGQGIIYGYTF. Written as DNA, the CDR3 is TGTGCCAGCAGAGGACAGGGGATAATCTATGGCTACACCTTC. V is TRBV2 and J is TRBJ1-2, with TRBD1 matching 9 bases. Germline V gene lookup returns CDR1 SNHLY and CDR2 FYNNEI. The CDR3 is made up of 14 amino acids. V lost 6 bases to trimming and J lost 4 bases; unmatched junction nucleotides: 6.

In its sample, this clone was seen once. The rearrangement links TRBV25-1 to TRBJ1-6; D is uncertain. The V end lost 3 bases, the J end lost 3 bases, and 18 bases lay between the germline ends. The CDR3 is 18 amino acids. CDR1 MGHDK and CDR2 SYGVNS come from the germline V gene. CDR3 sequence (DNA): TGTGCCAGCAGTGAGCTGGGGAGCGGAATCGGCTATAATTCACCCCTCCACTTT. Amino acids: CASSELGSGIGYNSPLHF.

The chain links TRBV28 to TRBJ1-2; a weak D match, TRBD1 (5 bases). Germline-derived CDR1 and CDR2 are MDHEN and SYDVKM. Trimming cost V 7 bases and J 8 bases, with 20 bases left between them. The CDR3 has 14 residues. CDR3 residues: CASKRGTGPYGYTF. The CDR3 coding sequence is TGTGCCAGCAAGCGGGGTACGGGGCCCTACGGCTACACCTTC.

Only one count was recorded for this clone. The rearrangement joins TRBV4-1 to TRBJ1-3, with D tentatively TRBD1 (6 bases). V lost 5 bases, J lost 2 bases, and 16 bases lay in between. Per the germline V gene, CDR1 is MGHRA and CDR2 is YSYEKL. This CDR3 is 16 amino acids long. CDR3 DNA sequence: TGCGCCAGCAGCTTAGGCACCGGGACAACTGGAAACACCATATATTTT. Encoded protein: CASSLGTGTTGNTIYF.

V usage is TRBV10-3 and J usage is TRBJ1-2; D is undetermined. V dropped 2 bases and J dropped 7 bases, with 20 bases sitting between them. Germline V lookup: CDR1 ENHRY, CDR2 SYGVKD. CDR3 length: 16 amino acids. The CDR3 DNA reads TGTGCCATCAGTGAGGGTCTGGCCACGGTATCGGGTGGCTACACCTTC. Its protein is CAISEGLATVSGGYTF.

This clone was picked up one time. The J gene is TRBJ1-1, the V gene TRBV14; no clear D gene. This CDR3 has 15 residues. The V gene lost 1 base and the J gene lost 4 bases, with 13 bases spanning the gap. Germline V gene sequence: CDR1 SGHDN, CDR2 FVKESK. CDR3 amino acids: CASSQGNAVFTEAFF. The DNA of the CDR3 is TGTGCCAGCAGCCAAGGGAACGCGGTCTTCACTGAAGCTTTCTTT.

V usage is TRBV13 and J usage is TRBJ2-1; D might be TRBD1 (5 bases). This CDR3 spans 14 amino acids. The V gene lost 1 base and the J gene lost 12 bases, with 16 bases spanning the gap. The germline V gene has CDR1 PRHDT and CDR2 FYEKMQ (reference sequence). The CDR3 nucleotides read TGTGCCAGCAGCTTAGAGGGGCTCGGTCCTGGGCAGTTCTTC. Its translation is CASSLEGLGPGQFF.

This chain joins TRBV5-5 and TRBJ2-3; 7 nucleotides match TRBD1. Trimming took 4 bases from V and 4 from J; bases not matched to a gene: 9. The CDR3 runs to 15 residues. The germline V gene has CDR1 SGHKS and CDR2 YYEKEE (reference sequence). The CDR3 DNA sequence: TGTGCCAGCAGCCCCGGTTCAGGGGGTTCAGATACGCAGTATTTT. It is translated as CASSPGSGGSDTQYF. The full variable domain, with the rest looked up from reference TRBV5-5 and TRBJ2-3, is DAGVTQSPTHLIKTRGQQVTLRCSPISGHKSVSWYQQVLGQGPQFIFQYYEKEERGRGNFPDRFSARQFPNYSSELNVNALLLGDSALYLCASSPGSGGSDTQYFGPGTRLTVL.

The rearrangement uses TRBV5-1 and TRBJ1-2; TRBD1 agrees at 7 bases. Germline assignment: CDR1 SGHRS and CDR2 YFSETQ. Trimming at V came to 3 bases and at J to 7 bases, leaving 6 bases not matched to a gene. The CDR3 has 13 amino acids. Here the CDR3 DNA reads TGCGCCAGCAGCTGGACAGGAACCAGTGGCTACACCTTC. Amino acids: CASSWTGTSGYTF.

The CDR3 spells CASAPGGPPYEQYF. In DNA form, the CDR3 reads TGCGCCAGCGCCCCGGGGGGCCCCCCCTACGAGCAGTACTTC. This chain links TRBV5-1 with TRBJ2-7; D may be TRBD2 (7 bases). The germline V gene encodes CDR1 SGHRS and CDR2 YFSETQ. The CDR3 runs 14 residues. V was cut by 7 bases and J by 2 bases, with 16 bases left in between. Full variable domain (outside the CDR3, taken from reference TRBV5-1 and TRBJ2-7): KAGVTQTPRYLIKTRGQQVTLSCSPISGHRSVSWYQQTPGQGLQFLFEYFSETQRNKGNFPGRFSGRQFSNSRSEMNVSTLELGDSALYLCASAPGGPPYEQYFGPGTRLTVT.

This clone appeared a few times. This chain links TRBV6-4 with TRBJ2-2, with 9 bases fitting TRBD2. V gave up 0 bases and J gave up 6 bases; unmatched junction bases: 2. Germline V gene lookup returns CDR1 MRHNA and CDR2 SNTAGT. This CDR3 is built from 15 residues. Written as DNA, the CDR3 is TGTGCCAGCAGTGACTCGGCGGGAGGGCCCGGGGAGCTGTTTTTT. Encoded protein: CASSDSAGGPGELFF.

The V and J genes are TRBV11-2 and TRBJ2-7; maybe TRBD2 (6 bases). Germline V CDR1 and CDR2: SGHAT, FQNNGV. V was trimmed by 5 bases and J by 6 bases, leaving 17 bases between them. The CDR3 is 14 residues long. The chain's CDR3 is CASSPGLELGEQYF. The DNA for the CDR3 is TGTGCCAGCAGCCCGGGACTGGAGCTGGGCGAGCAGTACTTC.